These 4 T cell receptor beta chains were sequenced from one sample in a study of cytomegalovirus exposure and HLA in healthy donors (dated by TCRdb to about 2017). Library preparation employed the immunoSEQ multiplex PCR assay. For the multiplex PCR, a mixture combining 60 forward primers for TCR Vbeta segments and 13 reverse primers for TCR Jbeta segments was used. TCRdb provides this immuneACCESS table in a form limited to in-frame rearrangements. Some clones are lacking; in checked studies, under half of them reflect an unresolved V gene, and why the rest are absent is not known. In this sample the table shows hundreds of thousands of clones, roughly four fifths of which occur a single time. Clones ranked in the top ten supply 0.22% of the sample. The source material was PBMCs. These receptors originate from a girl aged 2-10 years in good health and CMV-seronegative.

This clone has a handful of counts. The chain couples TRBV27 to TRBJ2-6; 7 bases are shared with TRBD1. The CDR3 contains 15 residues. V lost 6 bases to trimming and J lost 0 bases; unmatched junction nucleotides: 2. Germline CDR1 is MNHEY and CDR2 is SMNVEV (reference sequence). The CDR3 bases are TGTGCCAGCAGGACAGGGAGCTCTGGGGCCAACGTCCTGACTTTC. The encoded protein is CASRTGSSGANVLTF.

The chain uses TRBV5-4 and TRBJ2-7; no clear D. Germline-derived CDR1 and CDR2 are SGHNT and YYREEE (reference sequence). The CDR3 runs to 13 residues. V shed 4 bases and J shed 6 bases, with 14 bases lying between them. CDR3 coding DNA: TGTGCCAGCAGCCAACCCTCAGCGCGCGAGCAGTACTTC. Translating gives CASSQPSAREQYF.

This rearrangement joins TRBV7-3 to TRBJ2-1, with D maybe TRBD2 (6 bases). The germline gives CDR1 SGHTA, CDR2 FQGTGA. The CDR3 is made up of 14 amino acids. V gave up 3 bases and J gave up 9 bases, with 15 bases separating them. This chain's CDR3 is CASSFSGQGTEQFF. The CDR3 nucleotides are TGTGCCAGCAGCTTCAGCGGGCAAGGTACTGAGCAGTTCTTC.

Notes on this clone: One junction end disagrees with the germline gene, perhaps due to a read error. This chain links TRBV7-9 with TRBJ2-7, with no clear D. CDR3 length: 12 amino acids. From germline, CDR1 is SEHNR and CDR2 FQNEAQ (reference sequence). CDR3 DNA sequence: TGTTCCAGCAGCTTAGGTACCTACGAGCAGTACTTC. Residues: CSSSLGTYEQYF.